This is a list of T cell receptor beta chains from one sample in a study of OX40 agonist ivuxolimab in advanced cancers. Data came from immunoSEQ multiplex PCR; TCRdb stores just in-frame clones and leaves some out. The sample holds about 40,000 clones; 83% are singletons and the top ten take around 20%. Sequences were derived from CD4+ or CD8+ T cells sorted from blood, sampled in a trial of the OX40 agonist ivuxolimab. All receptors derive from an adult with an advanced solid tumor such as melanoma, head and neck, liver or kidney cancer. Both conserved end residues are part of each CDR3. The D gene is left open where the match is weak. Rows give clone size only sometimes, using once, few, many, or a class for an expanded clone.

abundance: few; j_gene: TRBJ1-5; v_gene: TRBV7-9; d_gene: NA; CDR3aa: CASSLGEDQPQHF; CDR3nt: TGTGCCAGCAGCTTAGGTGAGGATCAGCCCCAGCATTTT
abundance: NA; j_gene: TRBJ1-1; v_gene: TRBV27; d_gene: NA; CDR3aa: CASSLYPGVNTEAFF; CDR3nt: TGTGCCAGCAGTTTATATCCAGGGGTGAACACTGAAGCTTTCTTT
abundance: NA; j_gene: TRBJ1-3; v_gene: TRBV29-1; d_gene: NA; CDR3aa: CSVDGGNTIYF; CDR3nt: TGCAGCGTTGATGGGGGGAACACCATATATTTT
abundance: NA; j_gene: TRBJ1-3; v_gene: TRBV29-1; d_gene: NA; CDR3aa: CSVEEPDRNTIYF; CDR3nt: TGCAGCGTTGAAGAGCCGGACCGAAACACCATATATTTT
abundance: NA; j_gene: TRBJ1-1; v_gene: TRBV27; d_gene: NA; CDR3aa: CASSTSGRSEAFF; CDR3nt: TGTGCCAGCAGCACGTCGGGACGGAGTGAAGCTTTCTTT
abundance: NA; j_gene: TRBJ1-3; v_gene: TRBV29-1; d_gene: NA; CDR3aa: CSVRRGSSGNTIYF; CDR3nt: TGCAGCGTTCGCAGGGGAAGCTCTGGAAACACCATATATTTT
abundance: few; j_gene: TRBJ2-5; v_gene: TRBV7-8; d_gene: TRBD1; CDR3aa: CASSIQGYETQYF; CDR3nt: TGTGCCAGCAGCATACAGGGGTACGAGACCCAGTACTTC
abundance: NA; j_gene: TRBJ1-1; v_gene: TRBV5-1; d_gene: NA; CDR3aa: CASSLEWVEAIMNTEAFF; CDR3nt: TGCGCCAGCAGCTTGGAATGGGTGGAGGCCATAATGAACACTGAAGCTTTCTTT
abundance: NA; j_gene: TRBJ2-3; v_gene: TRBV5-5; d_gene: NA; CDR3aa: CASSLFGDTQYF; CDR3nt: TGTGCCAGCAGCTTGTTTGGAGATACGCAGTATTTT
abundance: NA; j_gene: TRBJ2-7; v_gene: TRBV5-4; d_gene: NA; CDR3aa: CASSLARLPGEQYF; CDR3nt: TGTGCCAGCAGCCTCGCGAGACTCCCAGGCGAGCAGTACTTC
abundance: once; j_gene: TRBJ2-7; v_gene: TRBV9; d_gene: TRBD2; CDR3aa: CASSPPPGGGIYEQYF; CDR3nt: TGTGCCAGCAGCCCTCCCCCTGGCGGGGGGATATACGAGCAGTACTTC
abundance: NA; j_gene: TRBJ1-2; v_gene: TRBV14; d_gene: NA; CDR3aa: CASSQDWGDGYTF; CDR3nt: TGTGCCAGCAGCCAAGATTGGGGGGATGGCTACACCTTC
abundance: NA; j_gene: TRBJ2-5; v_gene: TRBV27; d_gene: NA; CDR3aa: CASRPGTPSETQYF; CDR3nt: TGTGCCAGCCGACCAGGGACTCCATCGGAGACCCAGTACTTC
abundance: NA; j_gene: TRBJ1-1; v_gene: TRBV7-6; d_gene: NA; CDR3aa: CASSLAIKEGLNTEAFF; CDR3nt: TGTGCCAGCAGCTTAGCGATAAAAGAAGGCTTAAACACTGAAGCTTTCTTT
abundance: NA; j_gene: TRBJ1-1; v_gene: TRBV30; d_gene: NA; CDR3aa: CAWSGHTEAFF; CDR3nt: TGTGCCTGGAGTGGCCACACTGAAGCTTTCTTT
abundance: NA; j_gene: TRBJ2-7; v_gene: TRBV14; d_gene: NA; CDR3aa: CASSQSSEQYF; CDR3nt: TGTGCCAGCAGCCAGAGTAGCGAGCAGTACTTC
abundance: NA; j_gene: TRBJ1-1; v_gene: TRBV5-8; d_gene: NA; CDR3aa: CASSPGHLNTEAFF; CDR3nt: TGTGCCAGCAGCCCGGGACACCTGAACACTGAAGCTTTCTTT
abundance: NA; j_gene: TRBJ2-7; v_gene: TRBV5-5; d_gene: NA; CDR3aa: CASSIQPGHPYEQYF; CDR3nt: TGTGCCAGCAGCATACAACCGGGCCACCCCTACGAGCAGTACTTC
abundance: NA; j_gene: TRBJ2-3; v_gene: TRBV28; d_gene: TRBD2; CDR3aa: CASSPAWGGSTDTQYF; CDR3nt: TGTGCCAGCAGTCCAGCTTGGGGGGGGAGCACAGATACGCAGTATTTT
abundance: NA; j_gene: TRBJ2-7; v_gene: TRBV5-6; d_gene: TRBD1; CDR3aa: CASSLVVAGGDLNEQYF; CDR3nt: TGTGCCAGCAGCTTGGTAGTCGCAGGGGGCGATTTAAACGAGCAGTACTTC
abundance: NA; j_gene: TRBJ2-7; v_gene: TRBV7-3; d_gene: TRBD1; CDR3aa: CASSTETGRFYEQYF; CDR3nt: TGTGCCAGCAGCACAGAGACAGGGAGATTTTACGAGCAGTACTTC
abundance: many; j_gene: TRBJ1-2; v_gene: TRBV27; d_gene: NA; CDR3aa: CASSLAPAVYGYTF; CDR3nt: TGTGCCAGCAGTTTAGCCCCGGCTGTGTATGGCTACACCTTC
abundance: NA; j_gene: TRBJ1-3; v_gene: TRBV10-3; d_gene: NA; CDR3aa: CAISETQATSGNTIYF; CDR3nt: TGTGCCATCAGTGAGACTCAGGCAACCTCTGGAAACACCATATATTTT
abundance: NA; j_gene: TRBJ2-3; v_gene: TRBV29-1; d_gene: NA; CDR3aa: CSVEKGWVDTQYF; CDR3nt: TGCAGCGTTGAAAAGGGGTGGGTAGATACGCAGTATTTT
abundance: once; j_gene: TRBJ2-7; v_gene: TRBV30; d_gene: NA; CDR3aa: CAWSGNYEQYF; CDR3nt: TGTGCCTGGAGTGGCAACTACGAGCAGTACTTC
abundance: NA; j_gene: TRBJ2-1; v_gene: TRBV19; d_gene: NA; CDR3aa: CASSTLLVSDEQFF; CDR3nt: TGTGCCAGTAGTACGCTACTAGTGAGCGATGAGCAGTTCTTC
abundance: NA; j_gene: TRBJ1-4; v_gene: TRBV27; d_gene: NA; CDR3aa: CASSLSTGGEKLFF; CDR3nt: TGTGCCAGCAGTTTATCGACAGGAGGGGAAAAACTGTTTTTT
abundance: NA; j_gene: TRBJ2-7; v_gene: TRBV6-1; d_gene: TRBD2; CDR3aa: CASSELAGGFTSYEQYF; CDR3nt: TGTGCCAGCAGTGAACTAGCGGGGGGCTTTACTTCCTACGAGCAGTACTTC
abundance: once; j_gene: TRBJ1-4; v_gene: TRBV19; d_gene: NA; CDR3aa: CASSPIGQRGEKLFF; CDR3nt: TGTGCCAGTAGCCCAATCGGACAGAGGGGGGAAAAACTGTTTTTT
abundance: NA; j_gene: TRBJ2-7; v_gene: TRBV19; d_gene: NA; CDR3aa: CASSIGREITYEQYF; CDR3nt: TGTGCCAGTAGTATTGGGCGGGAAATAACCTACGAGCAGTACTTC
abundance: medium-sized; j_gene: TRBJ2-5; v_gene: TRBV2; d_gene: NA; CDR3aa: CASSDWAQEETQYF; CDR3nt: TGTGCCAGCAGTGATTGGGCACAAGAAGAGACCCAGTACTTC
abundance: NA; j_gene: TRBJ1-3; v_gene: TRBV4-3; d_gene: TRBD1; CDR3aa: CASSQDPGQGGNTIYF; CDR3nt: TGCGCCAGCAGCCAAGATCCGGGACAGGGAGGAAACACCATATATTTT
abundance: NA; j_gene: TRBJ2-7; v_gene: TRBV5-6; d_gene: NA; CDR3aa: CASSLAGTPDTSYEQYF; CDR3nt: TGTGCCAGCAGCTTGGCAGGGACACCCGATACCTCCTACGAGCAGTACTTC
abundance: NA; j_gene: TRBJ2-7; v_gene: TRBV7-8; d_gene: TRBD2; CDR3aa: CASSSLELAESYEQYF; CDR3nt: TGTGCCAGCAGCAGCCTCGAACTAGCGGAATCCTACGAGCAGTACTTC
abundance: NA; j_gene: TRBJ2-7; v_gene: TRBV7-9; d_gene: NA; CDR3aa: CASSFGPEGLDYEQYF; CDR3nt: TGTGCCAGCAGCTTTGGGCCTGAAGGGCTCGACTACGAGCAGTACTTC
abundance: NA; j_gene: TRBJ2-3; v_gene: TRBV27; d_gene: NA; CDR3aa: CASRSWSSTDTQYF; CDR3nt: TGTGCCAGCAGATCGTGGTCCAGCACAGATACGCAGTATTTT
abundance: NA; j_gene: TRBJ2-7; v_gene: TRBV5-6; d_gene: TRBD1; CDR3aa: CASSLLPRGSSYEQYF; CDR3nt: TGTGCCAGCAGCTTACTCCCCAGGGGGAGCTCCTACGAGCAGTACTTC
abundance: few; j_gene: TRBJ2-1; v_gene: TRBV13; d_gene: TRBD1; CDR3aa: CASNLGTGYNEQFF; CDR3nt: TGTGCCAGCAACCTCGGGACAGGCTACAATGAGCAGTTCTTC
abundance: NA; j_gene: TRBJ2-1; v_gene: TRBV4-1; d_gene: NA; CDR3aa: CASSQLGDIYEQFF; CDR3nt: TGCGCCAGCAGCCAGCTGGGCGATATTTATGAGCAGTTCTTC
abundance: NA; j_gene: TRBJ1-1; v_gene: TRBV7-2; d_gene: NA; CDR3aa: CASSWVITEAFF; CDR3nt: TGTGCCAGCAGCTGGGTAATCACTGAAGCTTTCTTT
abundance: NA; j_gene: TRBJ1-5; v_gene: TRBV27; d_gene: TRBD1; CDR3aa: CASSIGTGGHQPQHF; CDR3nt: TGTGCCAGCAGTATCGGGACAGGGGGCCATCAGCCCCAGCATTTT
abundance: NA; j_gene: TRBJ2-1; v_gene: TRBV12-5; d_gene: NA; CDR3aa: CASGLGLYGNEQFF; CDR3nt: TGTGCTAGTGGTTTAGGACTATACGGAAATGAGCAGTTCTTC
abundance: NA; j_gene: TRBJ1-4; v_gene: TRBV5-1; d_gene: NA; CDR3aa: CASRAGEDEKLFF; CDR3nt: TGCGCCAGCAGGGCAGGGGAAGATGAAAAACTGTTTTTT
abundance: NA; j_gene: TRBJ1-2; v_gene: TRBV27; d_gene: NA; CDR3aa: CASSLNQGDGYTF; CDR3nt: TGTGCCAGCAGTTTAAACCAGGGAGATGGCTACACCTTC
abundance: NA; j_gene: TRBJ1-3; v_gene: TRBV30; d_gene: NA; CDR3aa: CAWGVGFGNTIYF; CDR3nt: TGTGCCTGGGGGGTAGGCTTTGGAAACACCATATATTTT
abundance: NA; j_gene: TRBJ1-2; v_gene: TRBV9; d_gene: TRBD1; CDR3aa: CASKAKGQGRGGYTF; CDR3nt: TGTGCCAGCAAAGCCAAGGGACAGGGGAGGGGAGGCTACACCTTC
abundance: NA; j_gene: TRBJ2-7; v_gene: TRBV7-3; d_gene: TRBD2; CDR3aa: CASSLWEGINEQYF; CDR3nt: TGTGCCAGCAGCTTGTGGGAGGGGATCAACGAGCAGTACTTC
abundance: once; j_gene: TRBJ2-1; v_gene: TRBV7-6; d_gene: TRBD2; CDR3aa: CASSLGLLAGRYEQFF; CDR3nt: TGTGCCAGCAGCTTAGGCCTCTTAGCGGGACGATATGAGCAGTTCTTC
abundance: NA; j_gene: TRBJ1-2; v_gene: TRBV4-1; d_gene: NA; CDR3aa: CASSQDRMGYTF; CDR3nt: TGCGCCAGCAGCCAAGATAGGATGGGCTACACCTTC
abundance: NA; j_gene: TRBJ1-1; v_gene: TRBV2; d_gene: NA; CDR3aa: CASSQSIISRFTEAFF; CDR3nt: TGTGCCAGCAGTCAATCTATAATCTCACGGTTCACTGAAGCTTTCTTT
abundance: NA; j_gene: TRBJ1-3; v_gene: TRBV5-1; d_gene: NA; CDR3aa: CASSTDGGQGNTIYF; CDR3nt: TGCGCCAGCAGCACTGACGGGGGGCAGGGAAACACCATATATTTT
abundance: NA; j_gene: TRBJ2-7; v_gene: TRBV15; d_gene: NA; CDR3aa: CATSIGHEGYEQYF; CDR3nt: TGTGCCACCAGCATCGGACATGAGGGCTACGAGCAGTACTTC
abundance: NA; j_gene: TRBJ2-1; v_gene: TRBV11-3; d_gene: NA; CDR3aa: CASSSWDYNEQFF; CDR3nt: TGTGCCAGCAGCTCCTGGGACTACAATGAGCAGTTCTTC
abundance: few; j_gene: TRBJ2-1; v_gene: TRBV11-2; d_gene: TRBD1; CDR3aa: CASSSWDRGLNEQFF; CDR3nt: TGTGCCAGCAGCTCGTGGGACAGGGGTCTCAATGAGCAGTTCTTC
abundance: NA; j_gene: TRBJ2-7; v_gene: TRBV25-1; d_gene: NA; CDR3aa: CASSVSQGGGVSYEQYF; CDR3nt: TGTGCCAGCAGTGTCTCACAAGGGGGGGGCGTAAGCTACGAGCAGTACTTC
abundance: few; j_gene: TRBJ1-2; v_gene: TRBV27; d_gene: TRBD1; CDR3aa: CASRVGGGATGGYTF; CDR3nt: TGTGCCAGCAGGGTGGGAGGGGGCGCGACGGGGGGCTACACCTTC
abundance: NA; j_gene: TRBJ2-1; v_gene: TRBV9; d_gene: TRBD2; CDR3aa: CASSVEGLAGGTYNEQFF; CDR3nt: TGTGCCAGCAGCGTAGAGGGCCTAGCGGGAGGAACCTACAATGAGCAGTTCTTC